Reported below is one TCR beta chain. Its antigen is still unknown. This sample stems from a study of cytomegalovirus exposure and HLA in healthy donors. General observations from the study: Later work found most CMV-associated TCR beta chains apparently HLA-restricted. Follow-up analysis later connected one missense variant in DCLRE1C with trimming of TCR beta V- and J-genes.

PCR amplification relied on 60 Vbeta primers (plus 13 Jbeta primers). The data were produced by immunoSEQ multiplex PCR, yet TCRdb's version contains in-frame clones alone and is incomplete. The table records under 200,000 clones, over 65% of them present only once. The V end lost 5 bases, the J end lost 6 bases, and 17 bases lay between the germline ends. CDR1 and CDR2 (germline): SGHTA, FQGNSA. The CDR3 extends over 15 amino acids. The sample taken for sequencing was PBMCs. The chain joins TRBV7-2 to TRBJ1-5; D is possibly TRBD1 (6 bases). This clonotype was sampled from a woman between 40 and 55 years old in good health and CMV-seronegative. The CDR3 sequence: CASSGRGGLGQPQHF. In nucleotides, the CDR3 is TGTGCCAGCAGCGGACGCGGGGGGCTGGGTCAGCCCCAGCATTTT. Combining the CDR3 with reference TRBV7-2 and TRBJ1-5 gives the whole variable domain GAGVSQSPSNKVTEKGKDVELRCDPISGHTALYWYRQSLGQGLEFLIYFQGNSAPDKSGLPSDRFSAERTGGSVSTLTIQRTQQEDSAVYLCASSGRGGLGQPQHFGDGTRLSIL.